Listed here are 2 T cell receptor beta chains from one sample, sequenced in a study of blood T cell repertoires in COVID-19. Measured with immunoSEQ multiplex PCR; TCRdb has only the in-frame clones, and not every one. The table records roughly 250,000 clones, 70% to 90% of them present only once. Source material: peripheral blood. The origin of the receptors is a woman between 45 and 60 years old with acute or convalescent COVID-19.

The J gene is TRBJ2-7, the V gene TRBV6-6; 14 positions agree with TRBD2. CDR1 is MNHNY, CDR2 SVGAGI, per germline (reference sequence). V trimming: 5 bases; J trimming: 6 bases; junction bases outside the gene matches: 6. This CDR3 is 15 amino acids long. The CDR3 reads CASSPTSGRASEQYF. CDR3 coding DNA: TGTGCCAGCAGTCCGACTAGCGGGAGGGCAAGCGAGCAGTACTTC.

In this sample, this clone turned up once. The CDR3 loop reads CASSSMTSGPSYEQYF. The CDR3 coding sequence is TGTGCCAGCAGCTCGATGACTAGCGGGCCATCCTACGAGCAGTACTTC. The V and J genes are TRBV5-6 and TRBJ2-7; TRBD2 aligns across 10 bases. Germline V gene data show CDR1 as SGHDT and CDR2 as YYEEEE. The ends lost 3 bases at V and 1 base at J; junction bases unmatched: 7. CDR3 length: 16 amino acids.